One sample yielded the 9 T cell receptor beta chains listed below, sequenced in a study of CD8+ T cells in alopecia areata. This sample's treatment: oral pan-JAK inhibitor, 5-10 mg twice daily. Extraction and reverse transcription of RNA yielded cDNA as the sequencing template. Generated by immunoSEQ multiplex PCR, the TCRdb table keeps only in-frame clones and is missing some. The table shows approximately 90,000 clones, with about two thirds occurring only once. Sequences were derived from CD8+ T cells sorted from blood, sampled between weeks 43 and 45, from a patient treated with tofacitinib. These receptors came from a human donor with alopecia areata.

The V call is TRBV13, the J call TRBJ2-1, with 8 bases fitting TRBD1. CDR1 is PRHDT and CDR2 is FYEKMQ in the germline V gene (reference sequence). The junction had 8 bases not matched to a gene; V was cut back by 5 bases and J by 8 bases. There are 14 residues in the CDR3. The CDR3 here is CASSPEDRDDEQFF. The CDR3 nucleotides read TGTGCCAGCAGCCCAGAGGACAGGGACGATGAGCAGTTCTTC.

The rearrangement uses TRBV20-1 and TRBJ2-1; unclear D gene. Germline V gives CDR1 DFQATT, CDR2 SNEGSKA (reference sequence). V was shortened by 4 bases and J by 5 bases, with 6 bases between the two germline ends. This CDR3 has 11 residues. This CDR3 reads CSATLDNEQFF. CDR3 nucleotide sequence: TGCAGTGCTACCCTTGACAATGAGCAGTTCTTC.

The chain carries TRBV29-1 and TRBJ1-6, with D uncertain. CDR1 is SQVTM, CDR2 ANQGSEA, per germline. V lost 6 bases and J lost 14, with 14 bases in between. This CDR3 spans 11 amino acids. The CDR3 is CSVSDLGALHF. CDR3 sequence (DNA): TGCAGCGTATCCGACCTTGGGGCCCTCCACTTT.

The V gene is TRBV4-3, the J gene TRBJ2-1; no firm D call. Germline lookup yields CDR1 LGHNA and CDR2 YSLEER. The CDR3 spans 15 residues. V was clipped by 0 bases and J by 2 bases, with 8 bases between them. Here the CDR3 reads CASSQDRAPYNEQFF. The CDR3 DNA reads TGCGCCAGCAGCCAAGATAGGGCCCCCTACAATGAGCAGTTCTTC.

This chain uses TRBV19 with TRBJ1-1; 9 positions agree with TRBD1. The CDR3 is made up of 16 amino acids. The germline CDR1 and CDR2 sequences are LNHDA and SQIVND (reference sequence). V shed 10 bases, J shed 5 bases, and the junction held 17 bases outside the gene matches. CDR3 in amino acids: CATHPKYRGRGTEAFF. The CDR3 DNA reads TGTGCCACCCACCCCAAATACAGGGGGCGTGGAACTGAAGCTTTCTTT. Supplemented by reference TRBV19 and TRBJ1-1, the full variable domain reads DGGITQSPKYLFRKEGQNVTLSCEQNLNHDAMYWYRQDPGQGLRLIYYSQIVNDFQKGDIAEGYSVSREKKESFPLTVTSAQKNPTAFYLCATHPKYRGRGTEAFFGQGTRLTVV.

This chain uses TRBV9 with TRBJ2-3; TRBD2 agrees at 12 bases. Germline CDR1 and CDR2: SGDLS and YYNGEE. The CDR3 covers 16 residues. V lost 4 bases to trimming and J lost 2 bases; unmatched junction nucleotides: 5. Here the CDR3 reads CASSPRTSGDTDTQYF. CDR3 nucleotide sequence: TGTGCCAGCAGCCCACGGACTAGCGGGGACACAGATACGCAGTATTTT.

This chain connects TRBV4-3 to TRBJ1-1, with 7 bases identical to TRBD1. The CDR3 loop spans 14 amino acids. V was clipped by 1 base and J by 2 bases; unmatched bases: 1. Germline V gives CDR1 LGHNA, CDR2 YSLEER. Here the CDR3 reads CASSQGQGNTEAFF. The CDR3 nucleotides read TGCGCCAGCAGCCAAGGACAGGGTAACACTGAAGCTTTCTTT.

This chain connects TRBV9 to TRBJ2-2; D unclear. Germline V gives CDR1 SGDLS, CDR2 YYNGEE. This CDR3 is 13 amino acids long. Deletions cut 6 bases from V and 3 bases from J, with 9 bases between. CDR3 sequence reads: CASTRSYTGELFF. CDR3 bases: TGTGCCAGCACGAGATCGTACACCGGGGAGCTGTTTTTT.

The chain combines TRBV7-8 with TRBJ1-1; D is unresolved. This CDR3 is 12 amino acids long. The germline CDR1 and CDR2 sequences are SGHVS and FQNEAQ. The germline V and J ends were trimmed by 2 bases and 3 bases, with 4 bases remaining between them. CDR3 residues: CASSLKYTEAFF. The DNA for the CDR3 is TGTGCCAGCAGCTTAAAGTACACTGAAGCTTTCTTT.